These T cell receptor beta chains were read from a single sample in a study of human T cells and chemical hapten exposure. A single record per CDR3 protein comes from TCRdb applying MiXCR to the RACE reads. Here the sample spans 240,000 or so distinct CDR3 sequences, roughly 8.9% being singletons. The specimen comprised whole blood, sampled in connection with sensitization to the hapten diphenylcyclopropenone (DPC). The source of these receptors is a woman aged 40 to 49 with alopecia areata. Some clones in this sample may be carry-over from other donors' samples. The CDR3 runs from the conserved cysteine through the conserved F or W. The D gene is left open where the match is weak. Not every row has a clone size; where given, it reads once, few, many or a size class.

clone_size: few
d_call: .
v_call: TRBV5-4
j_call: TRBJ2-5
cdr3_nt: TGTGCCAGCAGCTTAAGGGTAGGAGAGACCCAGTACTTC
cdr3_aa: CASSLRVGETQYF

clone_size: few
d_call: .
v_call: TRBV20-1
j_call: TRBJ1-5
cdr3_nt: TGCAGTGCTAATAACAGGGTTCGTATTCAGCCCCAGCATTTT
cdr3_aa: CSANNRVRIQPQHF

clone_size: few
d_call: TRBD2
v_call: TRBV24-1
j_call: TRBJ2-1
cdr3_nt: TGTGCCACCAGTGATATACAAACAGGGACTAGGTTGATTGAGCAGTTCTTC
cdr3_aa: CATSDIQTGTRLIEQFF

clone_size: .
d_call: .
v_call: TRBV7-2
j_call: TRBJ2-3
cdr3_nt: TGTGCCAGCAGCGTATACAACACAGATACGCAGTATTTT
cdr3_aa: CASSVYNTDTQYF

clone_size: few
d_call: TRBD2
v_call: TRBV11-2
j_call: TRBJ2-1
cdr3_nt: TGTGCCAGCAGTGGACTAGCGGGAGTCGTGAATGAGCAGTTCTTC
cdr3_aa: CASSGLAGVVNEQFF

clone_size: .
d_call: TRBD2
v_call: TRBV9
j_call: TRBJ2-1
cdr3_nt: TGTGCCAGCAGCCCCACTAGCGAAACCTACAATGAGCAGTTCTTC
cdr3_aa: CASSPTSETYNEQFF

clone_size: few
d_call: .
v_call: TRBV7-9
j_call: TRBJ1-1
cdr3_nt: TGTGCCAGCAGCTCCTCCGGGACATTACGGGCTTTCTTT
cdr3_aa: CASSSSGTLRAFF

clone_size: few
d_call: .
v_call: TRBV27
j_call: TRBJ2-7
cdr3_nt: TGTGCCAGCGGATACTACGAGCAGTACTTC
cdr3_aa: CASGYYEQYF

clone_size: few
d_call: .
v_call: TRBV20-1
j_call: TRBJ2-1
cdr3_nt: TGCAGTGCTAGAGGGCCGGGCAATGAGCAGTTCTTC
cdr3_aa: CSARGPGNEQFF

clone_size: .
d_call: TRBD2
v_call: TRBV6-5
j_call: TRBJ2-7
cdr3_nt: TGTGCCAGCAGTCGACTAGCGGGATACTACGAGCAGTACTTC
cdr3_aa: CASSRLAGYYEQYF

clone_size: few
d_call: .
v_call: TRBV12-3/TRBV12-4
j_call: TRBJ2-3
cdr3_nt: TGTGCCAGCAGTTTAACAGCGAGAGATACGCAGTATTTT
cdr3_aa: CASSLTARDTQYF

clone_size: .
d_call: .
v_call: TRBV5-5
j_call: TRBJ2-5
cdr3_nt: TGTGCCAGCAGCTTTGCGGGATTGGAGACCCAGTACTTC
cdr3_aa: CASSFAGLETQYF

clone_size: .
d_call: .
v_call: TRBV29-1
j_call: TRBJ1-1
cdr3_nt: TGCAGCGTTGTGGATCCTGAAGCTTTCTTT
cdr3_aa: CSVVDPEAFF

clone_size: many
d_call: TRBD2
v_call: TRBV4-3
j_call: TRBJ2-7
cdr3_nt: TGCGCCAGCAGCCAAGTTCCCACTAGCGCCTACGAGCAGTACTTC
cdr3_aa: CASSQVPTSAYEQYF

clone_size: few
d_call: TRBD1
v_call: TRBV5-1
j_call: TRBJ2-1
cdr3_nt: TGCGCCAGCAGCCAGACGGGACAGTCCTACAATGAGCAGTTCTTC
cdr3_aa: CASSQTGQSYNEQFF

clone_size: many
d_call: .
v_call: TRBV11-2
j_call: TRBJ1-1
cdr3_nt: TGTGCCAGCAGCTCGGGAGTTAACACTGAAGCTTTCTTT
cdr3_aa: CASSSGVNTEAFF

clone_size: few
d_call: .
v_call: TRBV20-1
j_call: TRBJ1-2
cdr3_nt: TGCAGTGCTCAGCCTTCGAGAAGCTATGGCTACACCTTC
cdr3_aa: CSAQPSRSYGYTF

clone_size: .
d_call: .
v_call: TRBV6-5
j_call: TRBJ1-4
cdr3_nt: TGTGCCAGCAGTTCTCGCGGGGCGACTAATGAAAAACTGTTTTTT
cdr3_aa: CASSSRGATNEKLFF

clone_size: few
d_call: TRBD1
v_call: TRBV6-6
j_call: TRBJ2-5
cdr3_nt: TGTGCCAGCAGTCATTCAAGAGTGGGACAGGGGTCAGAGACCCAGTACTTC
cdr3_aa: CASSHSRVGQGSETQYF

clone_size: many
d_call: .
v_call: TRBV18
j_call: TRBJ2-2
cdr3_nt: TGTGCCAGCTCACCAATGACTAGCACCGGGGAGCTGTTTTTT
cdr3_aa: CASSPMTSTGELFF

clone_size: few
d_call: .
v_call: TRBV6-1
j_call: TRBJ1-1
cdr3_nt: TGTGCCAGCAGTGTGGTACCGAACACTGAAGCTTTCTTT
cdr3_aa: CASSVVPNTEAFF

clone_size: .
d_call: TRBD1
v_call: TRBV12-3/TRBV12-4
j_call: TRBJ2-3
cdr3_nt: TGTGCCAGCAGGGCCGGGACAGGGGGCGTCACAGATACGCAGTATTTT
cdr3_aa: CASRAGTGGVTDTQYF

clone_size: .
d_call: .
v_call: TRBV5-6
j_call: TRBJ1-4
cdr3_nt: TGTGCCAGCAGCTTGGGATCAACTAATGAAAAACTGTTTTTT
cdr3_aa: CASSLGSTNEKLFF

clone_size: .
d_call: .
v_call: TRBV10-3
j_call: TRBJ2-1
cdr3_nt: TGTGCCATCATGTCCAGCAATGAGCAGTTCTTC
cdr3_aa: CAIMSSNEQFF

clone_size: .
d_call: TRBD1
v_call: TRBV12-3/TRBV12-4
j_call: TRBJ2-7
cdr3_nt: TGTGCCAGCAGTGTAGGACAGGGGCTCGAGCAGTACTTC
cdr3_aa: CASSVGQGLEQYF

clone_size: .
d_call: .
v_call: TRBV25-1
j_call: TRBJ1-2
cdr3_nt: TGTGCCAGCAGTGAATTATATGGCTACACCTTC
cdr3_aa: CASSELYGYTF

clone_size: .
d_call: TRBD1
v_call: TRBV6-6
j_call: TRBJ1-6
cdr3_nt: TGTGCCAGCAGTTACGGACAGGGGACGGGCGATTCACCCCTCCACTTT
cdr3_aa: CASSYGQGTGDSPLHF

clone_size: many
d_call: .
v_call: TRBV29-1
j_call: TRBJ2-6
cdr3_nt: TGCAGCGTTCCTGCCGAGGGGGCCAACGTCCTGACTTTC
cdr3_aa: CSVPAEGANVLTF

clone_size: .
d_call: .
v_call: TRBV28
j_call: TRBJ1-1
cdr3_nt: TGTGCCAGCAGGCCCAACGGGATGAACACTGAAGCTTTCTTT
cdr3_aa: CASRPNGMNTEAFF

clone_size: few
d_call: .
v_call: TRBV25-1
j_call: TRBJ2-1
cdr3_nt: TGTGCCAGCAGTGAATATAGCGGCTCCTACAATGAGCAGTTCTTC
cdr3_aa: CASSEYSGSYNEQFF

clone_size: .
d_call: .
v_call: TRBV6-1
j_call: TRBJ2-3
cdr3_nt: TGTGCCAGCAAACGGGATCGATGGGATACGCAGTATTTT
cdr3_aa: CASKRDRWDTQYF

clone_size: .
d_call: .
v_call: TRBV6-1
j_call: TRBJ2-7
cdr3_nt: TGTGCCAGCAGTGTTGGGTTCGAGCAGTACTTC
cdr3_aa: CASSVGFEQYF

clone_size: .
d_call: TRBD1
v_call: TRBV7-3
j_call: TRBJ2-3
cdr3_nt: TGTGCCAGCACCGAAGGACAGGGGGCAACAGATACGCAGTATTTT
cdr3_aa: CASTEGQGATDTQYF

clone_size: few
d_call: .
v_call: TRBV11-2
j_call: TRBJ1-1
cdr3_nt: TGTGCCAGCAGCTTAGTCAGTTATAACCTGAACACTGAAGCTTTCTTT
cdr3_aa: CASSLVSYNLNTEAFF

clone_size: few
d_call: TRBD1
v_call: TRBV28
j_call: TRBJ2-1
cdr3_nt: TGTGCCAGCAGTTTCGGGCAGGGGGTAGGGGAGCAGTTCTTC
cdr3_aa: CASSFGQGVGEQFF

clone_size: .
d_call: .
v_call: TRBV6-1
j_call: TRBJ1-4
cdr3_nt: TGTGCCAGCAGACGTTTCGGGACGGACGGGGAGGGCGAAAAACTGTTTTTT
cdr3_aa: CASRRFGTDGEGEKLFF

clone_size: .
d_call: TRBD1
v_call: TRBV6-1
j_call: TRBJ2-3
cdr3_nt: TGTGCCAGCAAAACAGGGGGCAATCCAGATACGCAGTATTTT
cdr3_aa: CASKTGGNPDTQYF

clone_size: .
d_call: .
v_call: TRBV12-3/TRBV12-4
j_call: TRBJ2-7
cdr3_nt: TGTGCCAGCAGTTTAGAGGGATCCGAGCAGTACTTC
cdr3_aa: CASSLEGSEQYF

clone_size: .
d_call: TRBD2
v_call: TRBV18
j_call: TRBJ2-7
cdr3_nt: TGTGCCAGCTCACCTAGTACTAGCGGCTCCTACGAGCAGTACTTC
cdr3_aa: CASSPSTSGSYEQYF

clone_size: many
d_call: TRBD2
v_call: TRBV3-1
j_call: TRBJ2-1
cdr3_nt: TGTGCCACCACTAGCGGGAGAATGGACAATGAGCAGTTCTTC
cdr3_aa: CATTSGRMDNEQFF

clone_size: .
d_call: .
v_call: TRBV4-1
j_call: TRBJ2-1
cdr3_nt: TGCGCCAGCAGCCAAGATCAGCCGGGAGCCTCCTACAATGAGCAGTTCTTC
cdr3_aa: CASSQDQPGASYNEQFF